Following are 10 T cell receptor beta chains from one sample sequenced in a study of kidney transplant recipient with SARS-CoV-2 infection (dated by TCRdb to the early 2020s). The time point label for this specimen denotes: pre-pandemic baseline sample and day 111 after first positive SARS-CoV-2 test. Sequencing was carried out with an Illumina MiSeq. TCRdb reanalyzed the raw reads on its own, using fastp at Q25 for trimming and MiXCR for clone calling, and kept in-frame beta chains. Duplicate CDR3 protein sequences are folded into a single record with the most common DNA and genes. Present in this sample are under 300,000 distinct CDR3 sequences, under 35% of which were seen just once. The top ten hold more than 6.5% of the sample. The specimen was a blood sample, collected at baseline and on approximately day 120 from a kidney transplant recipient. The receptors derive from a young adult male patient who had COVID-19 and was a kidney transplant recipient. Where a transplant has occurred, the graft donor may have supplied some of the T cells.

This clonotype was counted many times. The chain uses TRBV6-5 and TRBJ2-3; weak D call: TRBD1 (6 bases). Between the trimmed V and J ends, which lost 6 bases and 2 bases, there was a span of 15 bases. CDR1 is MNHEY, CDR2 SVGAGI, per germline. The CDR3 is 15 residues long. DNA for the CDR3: TGTGCCAGCAGGAGGACAGTATCGATCACAGATACGCAGTATTTT. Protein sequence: CASRRTVSITDTQYF.

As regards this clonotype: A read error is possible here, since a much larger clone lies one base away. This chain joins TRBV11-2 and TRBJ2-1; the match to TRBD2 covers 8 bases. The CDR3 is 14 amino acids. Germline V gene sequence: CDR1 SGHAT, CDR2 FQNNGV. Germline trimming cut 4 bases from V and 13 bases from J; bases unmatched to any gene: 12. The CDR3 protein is CASSSSGTRAVQFF. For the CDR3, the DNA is TGTGCCAGCAGCTCCTCCGGGACTAGGGCCGTACAGTTCTTC. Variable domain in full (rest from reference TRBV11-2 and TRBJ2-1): EAGVAQSPRYKIIEKRQSVAFWCNPISGHATLYWYQQILGQGPKLLIQFQNNGVVDDSQLPKDRFSAERLKGVDSTLKIQPAKLEDSAVYLCASSSSGTRAVQFFGPGTRLTVL.

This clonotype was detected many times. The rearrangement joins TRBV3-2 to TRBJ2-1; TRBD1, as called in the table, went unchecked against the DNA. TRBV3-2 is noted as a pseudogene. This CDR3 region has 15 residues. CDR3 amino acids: CASSPRVLGYNEQFF. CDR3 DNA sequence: TGTGCCAGCAGCCCCCGGGTCCTAGGGTACAATGAGCAGTTCTTC.

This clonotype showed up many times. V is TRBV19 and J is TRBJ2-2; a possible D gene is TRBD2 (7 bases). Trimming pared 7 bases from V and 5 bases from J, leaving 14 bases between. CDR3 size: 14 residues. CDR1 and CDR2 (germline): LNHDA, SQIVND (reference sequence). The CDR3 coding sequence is TGTGCCAGTAAGGGGAGGGGGTGGACCGGGGAGCTGTTTTTT. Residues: CASKGRGWTGELFF.

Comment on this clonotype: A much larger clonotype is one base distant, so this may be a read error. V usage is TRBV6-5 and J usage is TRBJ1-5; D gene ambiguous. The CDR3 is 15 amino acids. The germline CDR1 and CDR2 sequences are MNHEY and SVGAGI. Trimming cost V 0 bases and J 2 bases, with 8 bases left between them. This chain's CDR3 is CASSYSLVGNQPQHF. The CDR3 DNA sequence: TGTGCCAGCAGTTACTCGTTAGTTGGCAATCAGCCCCAGCATTTT.

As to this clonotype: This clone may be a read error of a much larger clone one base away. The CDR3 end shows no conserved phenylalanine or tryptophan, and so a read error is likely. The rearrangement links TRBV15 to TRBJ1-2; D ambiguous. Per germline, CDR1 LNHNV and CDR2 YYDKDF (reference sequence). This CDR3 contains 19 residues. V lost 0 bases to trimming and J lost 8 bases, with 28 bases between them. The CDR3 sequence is CATSRDLYSDPNPSTGYTS. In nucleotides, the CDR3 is TGTGCCACCAGCAGAGATCTTTATTCAGATCCAAACCCATCGACCGGCTACACCTCC.

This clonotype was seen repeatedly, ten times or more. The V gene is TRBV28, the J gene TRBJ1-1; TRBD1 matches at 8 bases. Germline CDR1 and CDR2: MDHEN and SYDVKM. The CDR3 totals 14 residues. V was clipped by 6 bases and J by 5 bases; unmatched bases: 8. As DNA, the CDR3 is TGTGCCAGCAGCCTTCGGACAGGGCTTACTGAAGCTTTCTTT. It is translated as CASSLRTGLTEAFF.

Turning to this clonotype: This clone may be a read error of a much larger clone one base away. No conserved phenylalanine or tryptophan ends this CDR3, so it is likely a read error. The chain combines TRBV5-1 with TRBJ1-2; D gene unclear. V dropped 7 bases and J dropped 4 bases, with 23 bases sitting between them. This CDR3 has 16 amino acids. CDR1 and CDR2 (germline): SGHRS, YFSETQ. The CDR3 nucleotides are TGCGCCAGCCTGTTACGATCGGTTCGAAAGACCTATGGCTACACCATC. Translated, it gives CASLLRSVRKTYGYTI.

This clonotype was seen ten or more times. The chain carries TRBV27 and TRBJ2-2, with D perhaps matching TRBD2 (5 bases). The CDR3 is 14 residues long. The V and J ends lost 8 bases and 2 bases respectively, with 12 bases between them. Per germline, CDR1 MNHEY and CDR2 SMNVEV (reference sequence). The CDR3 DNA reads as TGTGCCAGCTGTAAGCGGCTAAACACCGGGGAGCTGTTTTTT. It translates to CASCKRLNTGELFF.

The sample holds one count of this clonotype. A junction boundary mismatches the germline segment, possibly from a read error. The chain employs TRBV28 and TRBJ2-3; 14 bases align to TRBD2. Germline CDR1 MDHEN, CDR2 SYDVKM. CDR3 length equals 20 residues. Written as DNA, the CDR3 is TGTGCCAGCGGTTTTTTAACAGGGGGACTAGCGGGAGTATTCCGAGATACGCAGTATTTT. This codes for CASGFLTGGLAGVFRDTQYF.